These 27 T cell receptor beta chains were sequenced from one sample in a study of T cell responses to AZD1222 COVID-19 vaccine. Generated by immunoSEQ multiplex PCR, the TCRdb table keeps only in-frame clones and is missing some. This table has some 100,000 clones, 88% appearing once. Material: peripheral blood, obtained on day 0 of AZD1222 vaccination. The source of these receptors is an adult in good health.

This clone was counted a single time. Other DNA sequences in the same sample also yield this CDR3. This chain links TRBV19 with TRBJ1-5; no definite D call. The CDR3 is 13 residues long. Germline values: CDR1 LNHDA, CDR2 SQIVND (reference sequence). V shed 1 base and J shed 4 bases, with 5 bases lying between them. The CDR3 sequence: CASSIVGNQPQHF. The CDR3 region has the DNA TGTGCCAGTAGTATAGTGGGGAATCAGCCCCAGCATTTT.

V usage is TRBV11-3 and J usage is TRBJ1-1, with 7 bases fitting TRBD1. CDR3 length equals 14 residues. V trimming: 5 bases; J trimming: 2 bases; junction bases outside the gene matches: 5. Germline V CDR1 and CDR2: SGHNT, YENEEA. CDR3 sequence reads: CASSPRQGNTEAFF. The CDR3 nucleotides are TGTGCCAGCAGCCCGAGACAGGGAAACACTGAAGCTTTCTTT. The full variable domain, rest sourced from reference TRBV11-3 and TRBJ1-1, is EAGVVQSPRYKIIEKKQPVAFWCNPISGHNTLYWYLQNLGQGPELLIRYENEEAVDDSQLPKDRFSAERLKGVDSTLKIQPAELGDSAVYLCASSPRQGNTEAFFGQGTRLTVV.

The V and J genes are TRBV4-1 and TRBJ1-5; the D gene is possibly TRBD1 (6 bases). Trimming removed 2 bases at V and 1 base at J, with 15 bases between. In germline, CDR1 is MGHRA, CDR2 YSYEKL. This CDR3 comprises 17 residues. CDR3 region: CASSQPSGGRSNQPQHF. DNA of the CDR3: TGCGCCAGCAGCCAACCCTCGGGGGGCCGGAGCAATCAGCCCCAGCATTTT.

The chain combines TRBV24-1 with TRBJ2-6; D perhaps matches TRBD2 (6 bases). The CDR3 consists of 21 residues. Germline CDR1 reads KGHDR; CDR2 reads SFDVKD. The V and J ends lost 4 bases and 4 bases respectively, with 28 bases between them. CDR3 DNA: TGTGCCACCAGTGACCGGGACTCTTCTTTTCCCCCGCCTGCCGGGGCCAACGTCCTGACTTTC. Its translation is CATSDRDSSFPPPAGANVLTF.

The V gene is TRBV3-1 (or the pseudogene TRBV3-2), the J gene TRBJ1-2; D uncertain. CDR1 is LGHDT and CDR2 is YNNKEL in the germline V gene (reference sequence). Trimming stripped 4 bases from V and 4 bases from J, with 13 bases between. There are 14 residues in the CDR3. The DNA of the CDR3 is TGTGCCAGCAGCCCCGGGTTGGGCCCCTATGGCTACACCTTC. Residues: CASSPGLGPYGYTF.

This rearrangement joins TRBV20-1 to TRBJ2-3, with no clear D. V lost 4 bases, J lost 4 bases, and 6 bases lay in between. This CDR3 is 11 amino acids long. Germline loops: CDR1 DFQATT, CDR2 SNEGSKA (reference sequence). The CDR3 DNA reads as TGCAGTGCTACTAGAGCAGATACGCAGTATTTT. The encoded protein is CSATRADTQYF.

This chain uses TRBV6-6 with TRBJ2-5; TRBD1 matches at 7 bases. V shed 7 bases and J 4 bases; nucleotides not matched to a gene: 0. The CDR3 runs 11 residues. CDR1 is MNHNY, CDR2 SVGAGI, per germline (reference sequence). CDR3 nucleotides: TGTGCCAGCAACAGGGGAGAGACCCAGTACTTC. Protein sequence: CASNRGETQYF.

V gene TRBV7-8 combines with J gene TRBJ2-7; 8 positions agree with TRBD2. Germline CDR1 SGHVS, CDR2 FQNEAQ. The CDR3 is 15 amino acids. The V and J ends lost 5 bases and 3 bases, in that order; junction bases with no gene match: 9. The CDR3 bases are TGTGCCAGCAGCCCCGCGGGACTAGGAGGCTACGAGCAGTACTTC. It yields the protein CASSPAGLGGYEQYF. The full variable domain, in which reference TRBV7-8 and TRBJ2-7 provide the parts outside the CDR3, is GAGVSQSPRYKVAKRGQDVALRCDPISGHVSLFWYQQALGQGPEFLTYFQNEAQLDKSGLPSDRFFAERPEGSVSTLKIQRTQQEDSAVYLCASSPAGLGGYEQYFGPGTRLTVT.

The chain couples TRBV28 to TRBJ1-4; D may be TRBD1 (5 bases). Deletions cut 5 bases from V and 2 bases from J, with 9 bases between. This CDR3 spans 14 amino acids. Per the germline V gene, CDR1 is MDHEN and CDR2 is SYDVKM. This CDR3 is CASSRGKTNEKLFF. CDR3 in DNA: TGTGCCAGCAGTCGGGGGAAGACTAATGAAAAACTGTTTTTT.

The chain links TRBV7-9 to TRBJ2-7; 9 bases fit TRBD2. The CDR3 consists of 16 residues. With V trimmed by 2 bases and J by 3 bases, 8 bases remained unmatched. Germline V gene sequence: CDR1 SEHNR, CDR2 FQNEAQ (reference sequence). In DNA, the CDR3 is TGTGCCAGCAGCTTATCCGAAGCGGGAGGCCTCTACGAGCAGTACTTC. Translated: CASSLSEAGGLYEQYF.

The chain has TRBV4-3 and TRBJ1-1; 9 nucleotides align to TRBD1. This CDR3 is 13 amino acids long. The junction had 2 bases not matched to a gene; V was cut back by 1 base and J by 8 bases. In germline, CDR1 is LGHNA, CDR2 YSLEER. The CDR3 loop reads CASSQVGQGEAFF. The DNA for the CDR3 is TGCGCCAGCAGCCAAGTCGGACAGGGGGAAGCTTTCTTT.

The sample holds one count of this clone. This sample also contains other DNA sequences that code for the same CDR3. The chain links TRBV12-3 or TRBV12-4 to TRBJ2-2; no reliable D call. V lost 5 bases to trimming and J lost 2 bases, with 6 bases between them. CDR3 length equals 13 residues. The CDR3 DNA is TGTGCCAGCAGTCTACTAAACACCGGGGAGCTGTTTTTT. This translates into CASSLLNTGELFF.

This clone was detected once. The chain employs TRBV18 and TRBJ1-4; no firm D call. The V end lost 2 bases, the J end lost 8 bases, and 12 bases lay between the germline ends. Germline lookup yields CDR1 KGHSH and CDR2 LQKENI. This CDR3 spans 14 amino acids. CDR3 sequence: CASSPSTRVEKLFF. CDR3 nucleotides: TGTGCCAGCTCACCAAGTACTCGTGTCGAAAAACTGTTTTTT.

The rearrangement uses TRBV6-2 or TRBV6-3 and TRBJ2-5; no definite D call. V lost 4 bases, J lost 1 base, and 10 bases lay in between. This CDR3 region has 14 residues. Per the germline V gene, CDR1 is MNHEY and CDR2 is SVGEGT. The chain's CDR3 is CASSSLLRQETQYF. In DNA form, the CDR3 reads TGTGCCAGCAGTTCTTTGCTTCGCCAAGAGACCCAGTACTTC.

The V call is TRBV7-9, the J call TRBJ1-1, with D perhaps matching TRBD1 (6 bases). CDR1 is SEHNR, CDR2 FQNEAQ, per germline (reference sequence). CDR3 length: 13 residues. Trimming stripped 1 base from V and 10 bases from J, with 13 bases between. The CDR3 loop reads CASSLGTAVAAFF. For the CDR3, the DNA is TGTGCCAGCAGCTTAGGGACAGCGGTGGCAGCTTTCTTT.

The chain carries TRBV12-2 and TRBJ1-5. TRBV12-2 is listed as a pseudogene. The CDR3 is 12 amino acids. As DNA, the CDR3 is TGCCCCAGGCGGGGTAAGGATCAGCCCCAGCATTTT. Translation gives CPRRGKDQPQHF.

The chain's CDR3 is CASSLTGIGNTIYF. CDR3 DNA sequence: TGTGCCAGCAGTTTAACAGGGATTGGAAACACCATATATTTT. The V call is TRBV27, the J call TRBJ1-3, with a weak D call TRBD1 (6 bases). The CDR3 is 14 amino acids. V was trimmed by 2 bases and J by 3 bases, leaving 8 bases between them. From germline, CDR1 is MNHEY and CDR2 SMNVEV (reference sequence).

CDR3 DNA sequence: TGTGCCAGCAGTTTAGGGGATACGCAGTATTTT. Its translation: CASSLGDTQYF. This chain links TRBV6-2 or TRBV6-3 with TRBJ2-3; D is unclear. V was clipped by 4 bases and J by 6 bases, with 5 bases between them. The germline CDR1 and CDR2 sequences are MNHEY and SVGEGT. This CDR3 is built from 11 residues.

The chain is built from TRBV5-1 and TRBJ2-7; 12 bases map to TRBD2. V gave up 4 bases and J gave up 4 bases; unmatched junction bases: 3. The germline gives CDR1 SGHRS, CDR2 YFSETQ. The CDR3 spans 14 residues. CDR3 DNA sequence: TGCGCCAGCAGCGGACTAGCGGGACAGTACGAGCAGTACTTC. It is translated as CASSGLAGQYEQYF.

This clone was seen only once. This chain connects TRBV3-1 (or the pseudogene TRBV3-2) to TRBJ2-2; the D gene is possibly TRBD1 (6 bases). The V end was cut by 3 bases, the J end by 1 base, with 12 bases between. The CDR3 has 16 residues. From germline, CDR1 is LGHDT and CDR2 YNNKEL (reference sequence). CDR3 sequence: CASSQRGIGNTGELFF. The CDR3 DNA is TGTGCCAGCAGCCAGAGGGGGATCGGGAACACCGGGGAGCTGTTTTTT.

Written as DNA, the CDR3 is TGTGCCAGCAGTACCCGGGCTAATGAAAAACTGTTTTTT. It translates to CASSTRANEKLFF. V and J are TRBV12-3 or TRBV12-4 and TRBJ1-4; D gene unclear. Trimming cost V 5 bases and J 3 bases, with 7 bases left between them. The CDR3 runs to 13 residues.

CDR3 sequence (DNA): TGTGCCAGCAGCTTCGCAACTAGCGGGAGTTACTTCTTC. Amino acids: CASSFATSGSYFF. This chain connects TRBV7-2 to TRBJ2-1; 11 bases fit TRBD2. The CDR3 consists of 13 residues. CDR1 SGHTA and CDR2 FQGNSA come from the germline V gene. The ends lost 3 bases at V and 16 bases at J; junction bases unmatched: 8.

The chain uses TRBV2 and TRBJ2-2, with 12 bases aligning to TRBD2. This CDR3 spans 15 amino acids. Unmatched junction bases numbered 3, after V lost 7 bases and J lost 3 bases. Germline values: CDR1 SNHLY, CDR2 FYNNEI. In nucleotides, the CDR3 is TGTGCCAGCACGCGACTAGCGGGAGACACCGGGGAGCTGTTTTTT. The encoded protein is CASTRLAGDTGELFF.

V and J are TRBV28 and TRBJ2-3; D gene unclear. Per the germline V gene, CDR1 is MDHEN and CDR2 is SYDVKM. CDR3 length equals 18 residues. V dropped 5 bases and J dropped 0 bases, with 21 bases sitting between them. Here the CDR3 DNA reads TGTGCCAGCAGTCCCAACTATCTGGACCCGACTAGCACAGATACGCAGTATTTT. Translation gives CASSPNYLDPTSTDTQYF.

The V call is TRBV4-1, the J call TRBJ1-2; tentative D call: TRBD1 (5 bases). This CDR3 region has 15 residues. Trimming pared 4 bases from V and 5 bases from J, leaving 17 bases between. Germline lookup yields CDR1 MGHRA and CDR2 YSYEKL. CDR3 in amino acids: CASSPTGTLGYGYTF. The DNA for the CDR3 is TGCGCCAGCAGCCCAACCGGGACTTTAGGGTATGGCTACACCTTC.

This chain uses TRBV7-6 with TRBJ2-7, with a possible D match to TRBD1 (6 bases). The germline V gene has CDR1 SGHVS and CDR2 FNYEAQ. The V end lost 0 bases, the J end lost 4 bases, and 13 bases lay between the germline ends. This CDR3 has 15 residues. The CDR3 region has the DNA TGTGCCAGCAGCTTAGCCCCGGGACAAGAATACGAGCAGTACTTC. This encodes CASSLAPGQEYEQYF.

This clone was seen a single time. The V gene is TRBV30, the J gene TRBJ2-3, with TRBD2 matching over 8 bases. Losses at the gene ends were 1 base for V and 3 bases for J; bases not matched to a gene: 9. This CDR3 spans 16 amino acids. Germline V lookup: CDR1 GTSNPN, CDR2 SVGIG (reference sequence). The DNA of the CDR3 is TGTGCCTGGAGTGCGGGAGGGCCGGGGACGACAGATACGCAGTATTTT. Protein product: CAWSAGGPGTTDTQYF.